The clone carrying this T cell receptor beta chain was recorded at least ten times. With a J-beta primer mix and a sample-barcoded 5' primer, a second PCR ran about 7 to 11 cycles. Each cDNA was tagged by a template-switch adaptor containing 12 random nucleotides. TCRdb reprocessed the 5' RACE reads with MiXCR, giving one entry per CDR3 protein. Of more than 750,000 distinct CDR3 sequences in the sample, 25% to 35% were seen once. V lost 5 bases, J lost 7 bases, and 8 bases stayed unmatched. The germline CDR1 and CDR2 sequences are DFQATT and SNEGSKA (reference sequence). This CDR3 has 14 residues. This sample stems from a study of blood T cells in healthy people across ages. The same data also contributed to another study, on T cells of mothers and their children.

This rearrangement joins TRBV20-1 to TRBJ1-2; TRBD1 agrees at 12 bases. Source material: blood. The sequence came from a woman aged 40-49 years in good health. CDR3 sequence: CSADPGTGGVGYTF. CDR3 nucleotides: TGCAGTGCTGACCCCGGGACAGGGGGCGTTGGCTACACCTTC.